A selection of T cell receptor beta chains follows, all from one sample in a study of cytomegalovirus exposure and HLA in healthy donors. Clones were read by immunoSEQ multiplex PCR, and TCRdb kept only the in-frame ones, dropping some. The sample spans 130,000 to 150,000 clones; the ten largest clones claim less than 3.5%. The specimen sequenced was PBMCs. These receptors were obtained from a man aged 35 to 55 in good health and CMV-seronegative. Each CDR3 is given with its conserved first and last residue. Each record gives: V gene, D gene, J gene, CDR3 DNA, CDR3 protein. D genes are given only for firm matches.

>TRBV15|NA|TRBJ1-5
TGTGCCACCAGCAGAGATCGTTATAGCAATCAGCCCCAGCATTTT
CATSRDRYSNQPQHF
>TRBV7-2|NA|TRBJ2-7
TGTGCCAGCAGCTTCTATGGGGGGTACGAGCAGTACTTC
CASSFYGGYEQYF
>TRBV7-3|NA|TRBJ2-7
TGTGCCAGCAGCCCCCTGGGCAGCTCCTACGAGCAGTACTTC
CASSPLGSSYEQYF
>TRBV5-1|NA|TRBJ2-7
TGCGCCAGCAGCTTGCCCACACCCGCACCCGAATCCTACGAGCAGTACTTC
CASSLPTPAPESYEQYF
>TRBV6-4|NA|TRBJ2-2
TGTGCCAGCAGTGATAGGAGCCCCAGCCCCGGGGAGCTGTTTTTT
CASSDRSPSPGELFF
>TRBV25-1|NA|TRBJ1-1
TGTGCCAGCAGTGAGGTAGTTAACACTGAAGCTTTCTTT
CASSEVVNTEAFF
>TRBV18|TRBD1|TRBJ1-5
TGTGCCAGCGCCAAACAGGGGGATCAGCCCCAGCATTTT
CASAKQGDQPQHF
>TRBV5-1|TRBD1|TRBJ2-7
TGCGCCAGCAGCTTAATATCTTCTGTCAGGGGGTCAGGGGCCGAGCAGTACTTC
CASSLISSVRGSGAEQYF
>TRBV18|TRBD1|TRBJ1-2
TGTGCCAGCTCACCAAAAAACGACAGGGCGGGACATGGCTACACCTTC
CASSPKNDRAGHGYTF
>TRBV5-6|NA|TRBJ2-4
TGTGCCAGCAGCGGAATCAGGGACATTCAGTACTTC
CASSGIRDIQYF
>TRBV7-2|NA|TRBJ2-1
TGTGCCAGCAGCTCCAAGGCAGGGGCTGAGCAGTTCTTC
CASSSKAGAEQFF
>TRBV19|TRBD1|TRBJ2-4
TGTGCCAGTAGTGTCGGGACAGGAGCAGCCAAAAACATTCAGTACTTC
CASSVGTGAAKNIQYF
>TRBV6-6|TRBD2|TRBJ2-5
TGTGCCAGCAGTTACGGGACTAGAGAGACCCAGTACTTC
CASSYGTRETQYF
>TRBV2|NA|TRBJ1-3
TGTGCCAGCACCCCGCGGGACGGAAACACCATATATTTT
CASTPRDGNTIYF
>TRBV5-5|TRBD1|TRBJ2-5
TGTGCCAGCAGCTCCAACCGACAGGGGGAGACCCAGTACTTC
CASSSNRQGETQYF
>TRBV7-2|TRBD1|TRBJ2-7
TGTGCCAGCAGCTTAGAGGGACAGGGGGCGCGGGAGCAGTACTTC
CASSLEGQGAREQYF
>TRBV5-1|NA|TRBJ1-5
TGCGCCAGCAGCTTTTTTAGCGACCCTAAGGCGGGGCGGAAGAAGGGAAGCAATCAGCCCCAGCATTTT
CASSFFSDPKAGRKKGSNQPQHF
>TRBV6-5|TRBD1|TRBJ2-1
TGTGCCAGCAGTCCCGGACAGGACATTAACAATGAGCAGTTCTTC
CASSPGQDINNEQFF
>TRBV11-2|TRBD1|TRBJ2-2
TGTGCCAGCAGCCCGGACAGGGGGGGCGGGGAGCTGTTTTTT
CASSPDRGGGELFF
>TRBV5-4|TRBD1|TRBJ2-7
TGTGCCAGCAGCGGAACACAGGGGACCTACGAGCAGTACTTC
CASSGTQGTYEQYF
>TRBV27|NA|TRBJ2-5
TGTGCCAGCAGAATAACTAGGAGGGGCGAAGAGACCCAGTACTTC
CASRITRRGEETQYF
>TRBV6-5|NA|TRBJ2-7
TGTGCCAGCAGTCGGGACTCCTACGAGCAGTACTTC
CASSRDSYEQYF
>TRBV4-2|TRBD1|TRBJ2-7
TGTGCCAGCAGCCACCGGGACAGGGGGGGCTACGAGCAGTACTTC
CASSHRDRGGYEQYF
>TRBV5-6|TRBD2|TRBJ2-3
TGTGCCAGCAGCTTGTTCGTTGGACTAGCGGGGGGGTCGTCAGATACGCAGTATTTT
CASSLFVGLAGGSSDTQYF
>TRBV4-2|NA|TRBJ2-7
TGTGCCAGCACCACACACGAGCAGTACTTC
CASTTHEQYF
>TRBV9|TRBD1|TRBJ1-2
TGTGCCAGCAGCGTAGGGACAGGGAACTATGGCTACACCTTC
CASSVGTGNYGYTF
>TRBV2|TRBD2|TRBJ2-3
TGTGCCAGCAAGGTACAGGGACTAGCATTACAAGATACGCAGTATTTT
CASKVQGLALQDTQYF
>TRBV6-1|TRBD1|TRBJ1-5
TGTGCCAGCAGTGAAGGGACAGGGGTTCAGCCCCAGCATTTT
CASSEGTGVQPQHF
>TRBV7-3|TRBD2|TRBJ2-4
TGTGCCAGCAGCTTTAGCGGGGGGGGCATTCAGTACTTC
CASSFSGGGIQYF
>TRBV4-3|TRBD1|TRBJ1-2
TGCGCCAGCAGCCCGGGACAGGGGTATGGCTACACCTTC
CASSPGQGYGYTF
>TRBV4-1|TRBD1|TRBJ2-1
TGCGCCAGCAGCTACCCGGGACAGGAGCGTGAGCAGTTCTTC
CASSYPGQEREQFF
>TRBV29-1|TRBD1|TRBJ2-5
TGCAGCGCCCGAACAGGGGGCTGGTCTGGAGAGACCCAGTACTTC
CSARTGGWSGETQYF
>TRBV11-3|TRBD2|TRBJ2-5
TGTGCCAGCAGCTTAGACGGACTAGCACAAGAGACCCAGTACTTC
CASSLDGLAQETQYF
>TRBV6-5|TRBD2|TRBJ2-3
TGTGCCAGCAGGACTAGCGGGACTGATACGCAGTATTTT
CASRTSGTDTQYF
>TRBV7-9|NA|TRBJ2-7
TGTGCCAGCAGCCCCTGGACAGTGTCCTACGAGCAGTACTTC
CASSPWTVSYEQYF
>TRBV19|TRBD2|TRBJ2-5
TGTGCCAGTAGTCAAGCGGGGGCCGGCGAGACCCAGTACTTC
CASSQAGAGETQYF
>TRBV10-3|TRBD2|TRBJ2-1
TGTGCCATCAGTGAGTTCCCAGCGGGGGAAACCGACGATGAGCAGTTCTTC
CAISEFPAGETDDEQFF
>TRBV7-2|NA|TRBJ2-1
TGTGCCAGCAGCAACGCCCCGGGTCAAAACAATGAGCAGTTCTTC
CASSNAPGQNNEQFF
>TRBV7-9|NA|TRBJ2-1
TGTGCCAGCAGTATAGAACAGGGCGTCCTCTACAATGAGCAGTTCTTC
CASSIEQGVLYNEQFF
>TRBV29-1|NA|TRBJ2-1
TGCAGCGTTGAGCAGGTACAGGTCTACGGCGCATCCTACAATGAGCAGTTCTTC
CSVEQVQVYGASYNEQFF
>TRBV7-2|NA|TRBJ2-1
TGTGCCAGCAGTCAGCGGGTAGCTTACAATGAGCAGTTCTTC
CASSQRVAYNEQFF
>TRBV29-1|TRBD1|TRBJ1-1
TGCAGCGCCCGGACAGGGGGTAGCACTGAAGCTTTCTTT
CSARTGGSTEAFF
>TRBV5-4|TRBD1|TRBJ1-2
TGTGCCAGCAAGGGGGCACGGGGCGCGGACTATGGCTACACCTTC
CASKGARGADYGYTF
>TRBV27|NA|TRBJ2-7
TGTGCCAGCAGTTCAGGATACGAGCAGTACTTC
CASSSGYEQYF
>TRBV5-6|NA|TRBJ2-1
TGTGCCAGCAGTTCCCAAGACAGGCCATACAATGAGCAGTTCTTC
CASSSQDRPYNEQFF
>TRBV7-2|NA|TRBJ1-2
TGTGCCAGCAGCCCTGGTGTTGGGGCTATAGGCTACACCTTC
CASSPGVGAIGYTF
>TRBV7-9|NA|TRBJ1-1
TGTGCCAGCAGCTTAGAATCCAGGGGAAGTACTGAAGCTTTCTTT
CASSLESRGSTEAFF
>TRBV5-8|TRBD1|TRBJ2-7
TGTGCCAGCAGCCTGACAGGGGGTGGCTACGAGCAGTACTTC
CASSLTGGGYEQYF
>TRBV7-3|NA|TRBJ2-1
TGTGCCAGCAGCTTAAGCCCCGACACTAGCTCCTACAATGAGCAGTTCTTC
CASSLSPDTSSYNEQFF
>TRBV19|NA|TRBJ1-2
TGTGCCAGTAGCCAGGGTATCGACTATGGCTACACCTTC
CASSQGIDYGYTF
>TRBV19|TRBD1|TRBJ1-5
TGTGCCAGTAGTTCCGGGACAGGCAATCAGCCCCAGCATTTT
CASSSGTGNQPQHF
>TRBV7-2|NA|TRBJ2-3
TGTGCCAGCAGCTTAAATTCGGGGGATACGCAGTATTTT
CASSLNSGDTQYF
>TRBV7-9|NA|TRBJ2-5
TGTGCCAGCAGCCCAGTTGAAGAGACCCAGTACTTC
CASSPVEETQYF
>TRBV18|NA|TRBJ2-3
TGTGCCAGCTCACCAGGGTATGAGGGCACAGATACGCAGTATTTT
CASSPGYEGTDTQYF
>TRBV6-5|NA|TRBJ1-2
TGTGCCAGCAGCCCAATCGACAGGACCAACTATGGCTACACCTTC
CASSPIDRTNYGYTF
>TRBV6-1|NA|TRBJ2-3
TGTGCCAGCTGGCGGGCAGGGGTGGGTACGCAGTATTTT
CASWRAGVGTQYF
>TRBV5-6|NA|TRBJ2-1
TGTGCCAGCAGCCGAGGCTCCTACAATGAGCAGTTCTTC
CASSRGSYNEQFF
>TRBV9|TRBD2|TRBJ2-1
TGTGCCAGCAGCGTAACAAGCGGGGGGGCCGGGCGATACAATGAGCAGTTCTTC
CASSVTSGGAGRYNEQFF